The 3 T cell receptor beta chains listed next were all sequenced from one sample in a study of blood T cell repertoires in COVID-19. Assay: immunoSEQ multiplex PCR; the TCRdb copy retains only in-frame clones and omits some. The table has about 260,000 clones, about nine tenths seen once. Sequenced: peripheral blood. The receptors come from a middle-aged man who had recovered from COVID-19.

The chain has TRBV10-2 and TRBJ1-2; no firm D call. CDR1 and CDR2 from the germline V gene are WSHSY and SAAADI. Trimming removed 2 bases from V and 4 bases from J, with 14 bases in between. The CDR3 covers 15 residues. Here the CDR3 reads CASSELPGVSYGYTF. CDR3 coding DNA: TGCGCCAGCAGTGAGCTTCCAGGTGTGAGCTATGGCTACACCTTC.

The genes are TRBV13 and TRBJ2-2, with a possible D match to TRBD2 (6 bases). This CDR3 is 14 amino acids long. V dropped 1 base and J dropped 4 bases, with 7 bases sitting between them. CDR1 and CDR2 (germline): PRHDT, FYEKMQ (reference sequence). Here the CDR3 reads CASSLASATGELFF. CDR3 sequence (DNA): TGTGCCAGCAGCTTAGCTAGCGCCACCGGGGAGCTGTTTTTT. Variable domain in full (rest from reference TRBV13 and TRBJ2-2): AAGVIQSPRHLIKEKRETATLKCYPIPRHDTVYWYQQGPGQDPQFLISFYEKMQSDKGSIPDRFSAQQFSDYHSELNMSSLELGDSALYFCASSLASATGELFFGEGSRLTVL.

This clone appeared once. The V and J genes are TRBV19 and TRBJ1-1; 7 bases map to TRBD1. Germline lookup yields CDR1 LNHDA and CDR2 SQIVND (reference sequence). The CDR3 covers 13 residues. V was pared by 4 bases and J by 3 bases, with 2 bases of the junction left unmatched. The CDR3 DNA follows: TGTGCCAGTAGTACTACAGGGGACACTGAAGCTTTCTTT. Translation: CASSTTGDTEAFF.